The rows below give T cell receptor beta chains drawn from one sample of a study of T-cell reconstitution after alpha-beta-depleted transplantation in children. MiXCR, run by TCRdb on the PCR reads, gives a single entry per CDR3 protein. This sample has a few hundred thousand distinct CDR3 sequences, with around 27% found just once. The starting material was PBMCs, obtained before TCRalphabeta/CD19-depleted stem cell transplant. These TCRs come from a boy under two years old with Wiskott-Aldrich syndrome, due to receive a stem cell transplant. Each CDR3 is given without its conserved first and last residue.

TRBV20-1,TRBJ2-1,SAWGRRGSYNEQF
TRBV5-1,TRBJ2-1,ASSGSNLRNEQF
TRBV2,TRBJ2-5,ASTVQETQY
TRBV7-9,TRBJ2-1,ASSLPVGNEQF
TRBV5-1,TRBJ1-5,ASSLGATNQPQH
TRBV20-1,TRBJ1-2,SASQNYGYT
TRBV30,TRBJ2-1,AWSVASAFNEQF
TRBV5-1,TRBJ2-2,ASSPPLIAGYTGELF
TRBV15,TRBJ2-1,ATSRGTSGRLDEQF
TRBV15,TRBJ2-7,ATSPGQVYEQY
TRBV3-1,TRBJ2-1,ASSQDSEQF
TRBV27,TRBJ2-1,ASSRLAGAYEQF
TRBV20-1,TRBJ2-3,SAPLGLAAHTDTQY
TRBV24-1,TRBJ2-1,ATSDPLDSYNEQF
TRBV6-1,TRBJ2-2,ASSRTSGSPHTGELF
TRBV5-1,TRBJ2-3,ASTRDRGSDTQY
TRBV20-1,TRBJ2-1,SARDVAGATYNEQF
TRBV2,TRBJ2-5,ASSEGSASGFETQY
TRBV12-3/TRBV12-4,TRBJ2-1,ASSLGAGGPSNEQF
TRBV11-2,TRBJ2-1,ASSHYGRGPSYNEQF
TRBV10-3,TRBJ2-7,AISREGLWWTSEQY
TRBV7-2,TRBJ1-2,ASSLTRTGGYGYT
TRBV6-1,TRBJ1-1,ASSEIQGRAF
TRBV15,TRBJ2-3,ATSGPGLMDTQY
TRBV5-1,TRBJ1-1,ASSGLVNTEAF
TRBV12-3/TRBV12-4,TRBJ2-7,ASSWRDEQY
TRBV20-1,TRBJ1-2,SARPLDGYGYT
TRBV20-1,TRBJ2-7,SARRQGSYEQY
TRBV4-2,TRBJ2-7,ASSQGGDYEQY
TRBV7-2,TRBJ2-1,ASSFLAGPYNEQF
TRBV5-1,TRBJ2-2,ASSPYPPTGELF
TRBV10-3,TRBJ2-6,VVGAGANVLT
TRBV28,TRBJ2-5,ASVGSSGRTETQY
TRBV28,TRBJ2-5,ASRTSLRETQY